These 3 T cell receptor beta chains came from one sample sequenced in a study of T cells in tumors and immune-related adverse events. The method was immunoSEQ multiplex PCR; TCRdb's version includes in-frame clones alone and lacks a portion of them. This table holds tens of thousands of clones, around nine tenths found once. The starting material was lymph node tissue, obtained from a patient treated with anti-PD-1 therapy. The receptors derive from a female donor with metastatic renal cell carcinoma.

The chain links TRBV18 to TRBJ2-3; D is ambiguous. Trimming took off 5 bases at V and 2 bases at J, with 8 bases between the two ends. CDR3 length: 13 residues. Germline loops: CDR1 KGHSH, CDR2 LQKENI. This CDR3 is CASSSRLTDTQYF. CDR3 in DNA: TGTGCCAGCTCATCCCGCCTCACAGATACGCAGTATTTT.

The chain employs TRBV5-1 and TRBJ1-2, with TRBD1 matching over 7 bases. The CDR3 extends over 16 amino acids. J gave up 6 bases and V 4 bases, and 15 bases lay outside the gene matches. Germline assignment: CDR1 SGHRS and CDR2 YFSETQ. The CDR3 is CASSRGTAAAWDGYTF. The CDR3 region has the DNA TGCGCCAGCAGCAGAGGGACAGCGGCCGCCTGGGATGGCTACACCTTC.

CDR3 amino acids: CASSESTSGRLNEQFF. In nucleotides, the CDR3 is TGCGCCAGCAGTGAGTCAACTAGCGGGAGGCTCAATGAGCAGTTCTTC. The V and J genes are TRBV10-2 and TRBJ2-1; TRBD2 matches 12 bases. The CDR3 consists of 16 residues. In germline, CDR1 is WSHSY, CDR2 SAAADI. Trimming cost V 0 bases and J 6 bases; bases outside gene matches: 3.